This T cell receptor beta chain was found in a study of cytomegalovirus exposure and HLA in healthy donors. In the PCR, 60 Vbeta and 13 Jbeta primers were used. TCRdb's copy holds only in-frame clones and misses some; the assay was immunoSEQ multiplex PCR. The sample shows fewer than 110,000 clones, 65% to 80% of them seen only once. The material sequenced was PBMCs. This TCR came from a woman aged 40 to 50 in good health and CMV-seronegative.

The DNA for the CDR3 is TGTGCCAGCAGCGTAGAGGGACACAAGAGGGATACGCAGTATTTT. It is translated as CASSVEGHKRDTQYF. This chain links TRBV9 with TRBJ2-3; TRBD1 might be the D (6 bases). Trimming stripped 0 bases from V and 6 bases from J, with 14 bases between. Germline CDR1 is SGDLS and CDR2 is YYNGEE. The CDR3 totals 15 residues.